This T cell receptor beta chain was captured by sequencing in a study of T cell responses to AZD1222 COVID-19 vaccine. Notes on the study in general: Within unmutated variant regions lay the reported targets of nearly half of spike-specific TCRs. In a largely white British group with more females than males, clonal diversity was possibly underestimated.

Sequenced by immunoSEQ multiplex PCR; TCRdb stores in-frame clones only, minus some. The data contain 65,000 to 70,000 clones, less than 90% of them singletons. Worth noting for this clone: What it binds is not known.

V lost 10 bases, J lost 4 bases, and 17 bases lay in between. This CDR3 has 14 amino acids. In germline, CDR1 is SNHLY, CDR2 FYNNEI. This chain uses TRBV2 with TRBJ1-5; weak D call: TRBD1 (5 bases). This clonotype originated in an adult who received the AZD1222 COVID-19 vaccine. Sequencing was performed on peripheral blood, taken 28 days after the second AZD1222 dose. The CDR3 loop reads CATTDSQPNQPQHF. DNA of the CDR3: TGTGCCACCACTGACAGCCAACCTAATCAGCCCCAGCATTTT.